Reported below is one T cell receptor (beta chain). This sample is drawn from a study of monozygotic twins with inflammatory bowel disease. Germline-derived CDR1 and CDR2 are MDHEN and SYDVKM. The CDR3 runs 17 residues. Using the 5' RACE reads, TCRdb records one entry per CDR3 protein without DNA. This table holds about 160,000 distinct CDR3 sequences. The sequence was collected from a human donor with ulcerative colitis or Crohn's disease, or a healthy co-twin of an affected twin (not recorded which). The V gene is TRBV28, the J gene TRBJ2-7; TCRdb proposes TRBD1, but this gene call is untestable without DNA. Sequencing was performed on blood. CDR3 residues: CASSFKSWTASPYEQYF.